These 21 T cell receptor beta chains were all obtained from the same sample, sequenced in a study of PD-1 blockade in mismatch repair-deficient tumors. The table came from immunoSEQ multiplex PCR; TCRdb's copy has only in-frame clones and leaves some out. Of roughly 110,000 clones in the sample, 65% to 80% were seen once. This sample comprised peripheral blood, obtained approximately 60 weeks after starting pembrolizumab. These receptors originate from an adult with mismatch repair-deficient cancer.

The chain has TRBV4-3 and TRBJ2-1, with D unclear. Germline CDR1 is LGHNA and CDR2 is YSLEER. Trimming shortened V by 0 bases and J by 1 base, and 7 bases separated the two germline ends. The CDR3 sequence is 15 residues long. CDR3 nucleotides: TGCGCCAGCAGCCAAGACCTGTTTTCCTACAATGAGCAGTTCTTC. Protein: CASSQDLFSYNEQFF.

The V call is TRBV11-2, the J call TRBJ2-2; 9 nucleotides match TRBD2. CDR3 length: 16 residues. Germline lookup yields CDR1 SGHAT and CDR2 FQNNGV. V gave up 0 bases and J gave up 4 bases; unmatched junction bases: 3. The CDR3 DNA follows: TGTGCCAGCAGCTTAGAGAGGACTAGCGTCACCGGGGAGCTGTTTTTT. Residues: CASSLERTSVTGELFF.

The chain carries TRBV5-5 and TRBJ2-7; D not certain. V shed 0 bases and J shed 5 bases, with 12 bases lying between them. This CDR3 spans 14 amino acids. Looked up from germline, CDR1 is SGHKS and CDR2 is YYEKEE (reference sequence). The CDR3 DNA follows: TGTGCCAGCAGCTTGGGTGGGCCGAACAACGAGCAGTACTTC. It codes for CASSLGGPNNEQYF. Supplemented by reference TRBV5-5 and TRBJ2-7, the full variable domain reads DAGVTQSPTHLIKTRGQQVTLRCSPISGHKSVSWYQQVLGQGPQFIFQYYEKEERGRGNFPDRFSARQFPNYSSELNVNALLLGDSALYLCASSLGGPNNEQYFGPGTRLTVT.

The chain employs TRBV9 and TRBJ2-4; TRBD2 aligns across 9 bases. The V and J ends lost 3 bases and 8 bases, in that order; junction bases with no gene match: 15. CDR1 SGDLS and CDR2 YYNGEE come from the germline V gene. The CDR3 is made up of 17 amino acids. CDR3 residues: CASSGGRQREERYIQYF. For the CDR3, the DNA is TGTGCCAGCAGCGGGGGGCGTCAGCGGGAGGAGAGATACATTCAGTACTTC.

This chain joins TRBV7-2 and TRBJ2-2; D is unresolved. Germline V CDR1 and CDR2: SGHTA, FQGNSA. The V end was cut by 1 base, the J end by 7 bases, with 7 bases between. The CDR3 sequence is 13 residues long. The CDR3 nucleotides are TGTGCCAGCAGCTTAGTCCCCAGCGGGGAGCTGTTTTTT. As protein: CASSLVPSGELFF.

The chain employs TRBV6-5 and TRBJ1-1, with 8 bases identical to TRBD1. Germline CDR1 and CDR2: MNHEY and SVGAGI. This CDR3 is built from 15 residues. V shed 2 bases and J 0 bases; nucleotides not matched to a gene: 2. The DNA of the CDR3 is TGTGCCAGCAGTTACCAGGGGGCCATGAACACTGAAGCTTTCTTT. Amino acid sequence: CASSYQGAMNTEAFF.

The CDR3 DNA reads as TGTGCCCTTCTAGCGGGGCCCTACAATGAGCAGTTCTTC. Translated, it gives CALLAGPYNEQFF. This rearrangement joins TRBV5-4 to TRBJ2-1; 9 bases line up with TRBD2. Germline V gene data show CDR1 as SGHNT and CDR2 as YYREEE (reference sequence). CDR3 length equals 13 residues. The trim removed 10 bases at V and 2 bases at J, leaving 4 bases unmatched. The entire variable domain, with the rest obtained from reference TRBV5-4 and TRBJ2-1, is as follows: ETGVTQSPTHLIKTRGQQVTLRCSSQSGHNTVSWYQQALGQGPQFIFQYYREEENGRGNFPPRFSGLQFPNYSSELNVNALELDDSALYLCALLAGPYNEQFFGPGTRLTVL.

The chain has TRBV18 and TRBJ1-5; D is uncertain. The V end lost 2 bases, the J end lost 0 bases, and 11 bases lay between the germline ends. The CDR3 spans 16 residues. Germline CDR1 KGHSH, CDR2 LQKENI. The DNA for the CDR3 is TGTGCCAGCTCACCAGATTACCTGAGTAGCAATCAGCCCCAGCATTTT. Translated, it gives CASSPDYLSSNQPQHF. Supplemented by reference TRBV18 and TRBJ1-5, the full variable domain reads NAGVMQNPRHLVRRRGQEARLRCSPMKGHSHVYWYRQLPEEGLKFMVYLQKENIIDESGMPKERFSAEFPKEGPSILRIQQVVRGDSAAYFCASSPDYLSSNQPQHFGDGTRLSIL.

CDR3 loop: CASSTSGQGDTQYF. In DNA, the CDR3 is TGCGCCAGCAGCACTAGCGGTCAGGGAGATACGCAGTATTTT. J is TRBJ2-3 and V is TRBV5-1; TRBD2 matches 8 bases. Germline V CDR1 and CDR2: SGHRS, YFSETQ. The CDR3 length is 14 residues. Losses at the gene ends were 4 bases for V and 5 bases for J; bases not matched to a gene: 6. Full variable domain (rest looked up from reference TRBV5-1 and TRBJ2-3): KAGVTQTPRYLIKTRGQQVTLSCSPISGHRSVSWYQQTPGQGLQFLFEYFSETQRNKGNFPGRFSGRQFSNSRSEMNVSTLELGDSALYLCASSTSGQGDTQYFGPGTRLTVL.

This chain links TRBV20-1 with TRBJ2-7; a possible D gene is TRBD2 (6 bases). The CDR3 has 11 residues. Germline CDR1 and CDR2: DFQATT and SNEGSKA (reference sequence). V was trimmed by 7 bases and J by 9 bases, leaving 16 bases between them. The DNA for the CDR3 is TGCAGTGTGAAACCTGGGGACTGGCAGTACTTC. It encodes CSVKPGDWQYF.

The V call is TRBV4-2, the J call TRBJ2-7, with 7 nucleotides matching TRBD2. This CDR3 region has 17 residues. Trimming cost V 1 base and J 1 base; bases outside gene matches: 10. CDR1 is LGHNA and CDR2 is YNFKEQ in the germline V gene. The CDR3 protein is CASSQGEGSGFSYEQYF. The CDR3, as DNA: TGTGCCAGCAGCCAAGGGGAAGGTAGCGGGTTTTCCTACGAGCAGTACTTC.

V gene TRBV7-9 combines with J gene TRBJ2-1; a weak D match, TRBD2 (6 bases). The V end was cut by 6 bases, the J end by 5 bases, with 20 bases between. Germline V gives CDR1 SEHNR, CDR2 FQNEAQ (reference sequence). CDR3 length: 16 residues. The CDR3: CASSQLGTGRNNEQFF. DNA of the CDR3: TGTGCCAGCAGTCAACTCGGGACTGGTAGGAACAATGAGCAGTTCTTC.

The J gene is TRBJ2-1, the V gene TRBV11-2; D unclear. V lost 7 bases and J lost 9, with 16 bases in between. The V gene's germline CDR1 is SGHAT and CDR2 FQNNGV. The CDR3 has 13 amino acids. CDR3 sequence reads: CASTSASKGEQFF. The CDR3 coding sequence is TGTGCCAGCACCAGCGCCAGCAAGGGTGAGCAGTTCTTC.

The CDR3, as DNA: TGTGCCAGCAGTGAAGCGGGGGGCTTAAGCTCCTACAATGAGCAGTTCTTC. This encodes CASSEAGGLSSYNEQFF. The V and J genes are TRBV6-1 and TRBJ2-1; D could derive from TRBD1 or TRBD2 (6 bases each). V gave up 0 bases and J gave up 0 bases, with 12 bases separating them. This CDR3 region has 17 residues. CDR1 is MNHNS, CDR2 SASEGT, per germline.

This chain joins TRBV29-1 and TRBJ1-2; 9 nucleotides agree with TRBD1. The germline V gene has CDR1 SQVTM and CDR2 ANQGSEA. The CDR3 consists of 13 residues. V was clipped by 5 bases and J by 3 bases; unmatched bases: 4. The CDR3 loop is CSVQRQGDYGYTF. The CDR3 nucleotides read TGCAGCGTTCAGAGACAGGGGGACTATGGCTACACCTTC. The full variable domain, rest sourced from reference TRBV29-1 and TRBJ1-2, is SAVISQKPSRDICQRGTSLTIQCQVDSQVTMMFWYRQQPGQSLTLIATANQGSEATYESGFVIDKFPISRPNLTFSTLTVSNMSPEDSSIYLCSVQRQGDYGYTFGSGTRLTVV.

V and J are TRBV28 and TRBJ2-5; TRBD2 is a possible D gene (7 bases). The J call could be wrong; TRBJ2-7 is a better fit for the DNA end. This CDR3 has 14 residues. Germline values: CDR1 MDHEN, CDR2 SYDVKM. CDR3 amino acids: CASSPRGGGREQYF. The CDR3 bases are TGTGCCAGCAGTCCACGCGGGGGCGGGCGCGAGCAGTACTTC.

Comment on this clone: A junction boundary mismatches the germline segment, possibly from a read error. This chain connects TRBV6-5 to TRBJ1-1; D unclear. The germline V gene has CDR1 MNHEY and CDR2 SVGAGI. The length of the CDR3 is 12 residues. CDR3 nucleotide sequence: TGTGCCAGCAGCCTACCCAATTCGGACGTTGCCTTT. Protein sequence: CASSLPNSDVAF.

This chain links TRBV21-1 with TRBJ2-7. TRBV21-1 is reported as a pseudogene. This CDR3 spans 16 amino acids. CDR3 sequence (DNA): TGTGCCAGCAGCAAAGCAAAGGGATTAATCTCCTACGAGCAGTACTTC. This encodes CASSKAKGLISYEQYF.

This sequence joins TRBV7-6 and TRBJ1-3, with 9 bases lining up with TRBD1. The CDR3 is 17 residues long. V shed 5 bases and J 0 bases; nucleotides not matched to a gene: 8. Germline CDR1 is SGHVS and CDR2 is FNYEAQ. DNA for the CDR3: TGTGCCAGCAGCCTGGGACAGGGCCAGCTCTCTGGAAACACCATATATTTT. The encoded protein is CASSLGQGQLSGNTIYF.

A remark on this clone: At one end, the junction sequence differs from germline, possibly due to a read error. The chain joins TRBV7-7 to TRBJ2-2; 11 bases agree with TRBD2. Germline assignment: CDR1 SSHAT and CDR2 FNYEAQ (reference sequence). CDR3 size: 15 residues. The CDR3 bases are TGTGCTAGCAGCTCGGGACTAGCGGAAACCGGGGAGCTGTTTTTT. Translating gives CASSSGLAETGELFF. Complete variable domain (other parts from reference TRBV7-7 and TRBJ2-2): GAGVSQSPRYKVTKRGQDVTLRCDPISSHATLYWYQQALGQGPEFLTYFNYEAQPDKSGLPSDRFSAERPEGSISTLTIQRTEQRDSAMYRCASSSGLAETGELFFGEGSRLTVL.

This chain links TRBV9 with TRBJ1-5; D possibly corresponds to TRBD1 (6 bases). Between the trimmed V and J ends, which lost 4 bases and 5 bases, there was a span of 10 bases. CDR1 SGDLS and CDR2 YYNGEE come from the germline V gene. The CDR3 has 13 residues. In DNA, the CDR3 is TGTGCCAGCAGCCGGGACATTTATCAGCCCCAGCATTTT. Translation: CASSRDIYQPQHF.